Listed below are T cell receptor beta chains from one sample, sequenced in a study of control samples from healthy donors and cancer patients. The table came from immunoSEQ multiplex PCR; TCRdb's copy has only in-frame clones and leaves some out. This table has around 92,000 clones, about four fifths appearing once. The sequencing sample was made of blood. These receptors originate from a man in his fifties or sixties in good health. Each CDR3 is given with its conserved first and last residue.

j_call v_call cdr3_aa
TRBJ2-1 TRBV19 CASSIALDGYGVNEQFF
TRBJ1-2 TRBV10-3 CATGQGHGYTF
TRBJ2-7 TRBV7-8 CASSLSGQGVYEQYF
TRBJ2-7 TRBV4-1 CASSQDRWGGVGEQYF
TRBJ2-1 TRBV5-1 CASSTSGTSFNEQFF
TRBJ2-7 TRBV6-5 CAATGSDEQYF
TRBJ2-2 TRBV18 CASSPGTGAGGELFF
TRBJ2-3 TRBV5-5 CASRAEGLGWTDTQYF
TRBJ2-1 TRBV5-6 CASSLFSLYNEQFF
TRBJ2-3 TRBV6-4 CASSDSSGGGTDTQYF
TRBJ2-4 TRBV5-8 CASRGRGRVKNIQYF
TRBJ2-7 TRBV6-5 CATNSGTAEQYF
TRBJ2-3 TRBV30 CAWTRSGGLSTDTQYF
TRBJ2-3 TRBV27 CASSLGGFGSTDTQYF
TRBJ2-2 TRBV9 CASSARLAGNTGELFF
TRBJ1-2 TRBV27 CASSFGRFYGYTF
TRBJ2-3 TRBV19 CASSFQAGLDTDTQYF
TRBJ2-3 TRBV9 CASSVAGTGGPTDTQYF
TRBJ2-1 TRBV28 CALGQYNEQFF
TRBJ1-6 TRBV7-9 CASSFGLGLGVSPLHF
TRBJ2-1 TRBV5-4 CASSPTLGEQFF
TRBJ2-5 TRBV30 CAWSVGQGEGETQYF